This T cell receptor beta chain was sequenced for a study of human T cells and chemical hapten exposure. Study in general: For the roughly 25-week duration of the study, patients were given weekly doses of diphenylcyclopropenone on the scalp. Once 0.01% DPC had been applied to the upper back by patch test, readings were taken at 6 days.

Germline values: CDR1 MNHEY, CDR2 SMNVEV (reference sequence). V shed 8 bases and J shed 1 base, with 12 bases lying between them. CDR3 length: 13 amino acids. This clonotype was found many times. One entry per CDR3 protein results from TCRdb running MiXCR on the RACE reads. Of over 300,000 distinct CDR3 sequences in the sample, approximately 5% are singletons; the top ten hold 2.6%. This sample's time point: pre-sensitization, week 0. Treatment specified: therapeutic diphenylcyclopropenone sensitization with weekly scalp DPC. This receptor was obtained from a woman aged 45-60 years with alopecia areata. Some clones in this sample may be carry-over from other donors' samples. V is TRBV27 and J is TRBJ2-7, with unresolved D. Sequencing used whole blood, obtained in connection with sensitization to the hapten diphenylcyclopropenone (DPC). The CDR3 DNA follows: TGTGCCAGCTCCGCAGGCCCTTCCTACGAGCAGTACTTC. This translates into CASSAGPSYEQYF.